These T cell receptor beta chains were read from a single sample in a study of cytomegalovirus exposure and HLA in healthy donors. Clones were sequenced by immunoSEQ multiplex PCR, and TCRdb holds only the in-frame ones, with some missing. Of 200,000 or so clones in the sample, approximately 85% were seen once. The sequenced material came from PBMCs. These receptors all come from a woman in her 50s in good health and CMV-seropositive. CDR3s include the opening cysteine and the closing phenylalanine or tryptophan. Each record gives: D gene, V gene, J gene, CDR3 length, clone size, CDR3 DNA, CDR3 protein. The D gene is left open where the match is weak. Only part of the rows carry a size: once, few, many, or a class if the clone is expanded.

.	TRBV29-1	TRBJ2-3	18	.	TGCAGCGTTGAAGTGATAGCGGCTATGTATCATAGCACAGATACGCAGTATTTT	CSVEVIAAMYHSTDTQYF
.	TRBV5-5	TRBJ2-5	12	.	TGTGCCAGCAGCTACCCAGCGGAGACCCAGTACTTC	CASSYPAETQYF
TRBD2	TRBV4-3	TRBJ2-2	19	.	TGCGCCAGCAGCCAGGACGGGACTAGCGGGGGGACGAACACCGGGGAGCTGTTTTTT	CASSQDGTSGGTNTGELFF
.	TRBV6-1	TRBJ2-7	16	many	TGTGCCAGCAGTGATGGCGGGCAGGATAACTCCTACGAGCAGTACTTC	CASSDGGQDNSYEQYF
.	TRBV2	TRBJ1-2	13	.	TGTGCCAGCAGGAAGGAGGTGGACTATGGCTACACCTTC	CASRKEVDYGYTF
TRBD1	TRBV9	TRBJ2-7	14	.	TGTGCCAGCAGCGCGGGACAGGGTCTCTACGAGCAGTACTTC	CASSAGQGLYEQYF
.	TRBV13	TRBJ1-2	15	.	TGTGCCAGCAGCTTAGGCATGCAGGGAATGAGGGGCTACACCTTC	CASSLGMQGMRGYTF
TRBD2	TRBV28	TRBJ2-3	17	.	TGTGCCAGCAGTTTTAAGGGACTAGCGACTAGCACAGATACGCAGTATTTT	CASSFKGLATSTDTQYF
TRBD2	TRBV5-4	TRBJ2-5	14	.	TGTGCCAGCAGCCAGACTAGCGGTAAAGAGACCCAGTACTTC	CASSQTSGKETQYF
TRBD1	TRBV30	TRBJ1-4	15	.	TGTGCCTGCACACAAGCAGGGGGCCTGTGGGAAAAACTGTTTTTT	CACTQAGGLWEKLFF
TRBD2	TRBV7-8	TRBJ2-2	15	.	TGTGCCAGCAGCCGGGGGGGGCAGGGCACCGGGGAGCTGTTTTTT	CASSRGGQGTGELFF
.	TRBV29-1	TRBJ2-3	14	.	TGCAGCGTTGAAGACCATACAGGGACAGATACGCAGTATTTT	CSVEDHTGTDTQYF
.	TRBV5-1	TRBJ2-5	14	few	TGCGCCAGCGGCCCAAGGGGTAACCAAGAGACCCAGTACTTC	CASGPRGNQETQYF
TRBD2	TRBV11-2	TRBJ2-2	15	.	TGTGCCAGCAGCTTCCTAGCGGGGGGACTCGGGGAGCTGTTTTTT	CASSFLAGGLGELFF
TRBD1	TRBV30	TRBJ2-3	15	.	TGTGCCTGGTCAATGGGACAGCCAGGGACAGATACGCAGTATTTT	CAWSMGQPGTDTQYF
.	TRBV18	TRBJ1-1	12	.	TGTGCCAGCTCAATGGGGCACACTGAAGCTTTCTTT	CASSMGHTEAFF
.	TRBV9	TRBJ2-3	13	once	TGTGCCAGCAAACCGACAGACACAGATACGCAGTATTTT	CASKPTDTDTQYF
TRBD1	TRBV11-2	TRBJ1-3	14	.	TGTGCCAGCAGCTTGGGGACAGCTGGAAACACCATATATTTT	CASSLGTAGNTIYF
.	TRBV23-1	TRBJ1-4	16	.	TGCGCCAGCAGTCAATATGGGGGGATACAAAGTGAAAAACTGTTTTTT	CASSQYGGIQSEKLFF
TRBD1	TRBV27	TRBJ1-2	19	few	TGTGCCAGCAGTTTATCGGTCAGGACAGGGCCGACACTTTGGAGTGGCTACACCTTC	CASSLSVRTGPTLWSGYTF
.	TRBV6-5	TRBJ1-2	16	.	TGTGCCAGCAGTTACTCGCCGGAGCCAGCTAACTATGGCTACACCTTC	CASSYSPEPANYGYTF
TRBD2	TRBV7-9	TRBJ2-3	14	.	TGTGCCAGCAGCCCGAGCGGGACCACAGATACGCAGTATTTT	CASSPSGTTDTQYF
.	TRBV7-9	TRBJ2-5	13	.	TGTGCCAGCAGCTTTGGGGAGTGGGAGACCCAGTACTTC	CASSFGEWETQYF
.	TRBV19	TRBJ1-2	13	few	TGTGCCAGTAGTATAGGCGGGGGCTATGGCTACACCTTC	CASSIGGGYGYTF
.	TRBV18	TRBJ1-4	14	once	TGTGCCAGCTCACCAGCGCTGACTAATGAAAAACTGTTTTTT	CASSPALTNEKLFF
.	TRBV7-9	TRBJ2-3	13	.	TGTGCCAGCAGCTTGAGGGCCTCAGATACGCAGTATTTT	CASSLRASDTQYF
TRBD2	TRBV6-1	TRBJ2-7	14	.	TGTGCCAGCAGTGTACGAGGCGGGAGTTACGAGCAGTACTTC	CASSVRGGSYEQYF
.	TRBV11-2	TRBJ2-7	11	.	TGTGCCAGCAGCTTATACAACGAGCAGTACTTC	CASSLYNEQYF
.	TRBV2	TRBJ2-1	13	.	TGTGCCAGCAGTGTACTGGGCCCCAATGAGCAGTTCTTC	CASSVLGPNEQFF
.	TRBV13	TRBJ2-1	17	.	TGTGCCAGCAGCCCCAGCCGATCCGGGTTCTCTAACAATGAGCAGTTCTTC	CASSPSRSGFSNNEQFF
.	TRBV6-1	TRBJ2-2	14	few	TGTGCCAGCAGTGATGGCAGGAACACCGGGGAGCTGTTTTTT	CASSDGRNTGELFF
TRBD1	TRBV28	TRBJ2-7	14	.	TGTGCCAGCAGTTCCGGGACAGGGATGTACGAGCAGTACTTC	CASSSGTGMYEQYF
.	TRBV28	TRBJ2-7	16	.	TGTGCCAGCAGTTTAGGCCCCGGGGGGCTAAACTACGAGCAGTACTTC	CASSLGPGGLNYEQYF
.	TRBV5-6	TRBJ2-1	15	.	TGTGCCAGCAGCTCCCTCAGGGGCTTAATAGATGAGCAGTTCTTC	CASSSLRGLIDEQFF
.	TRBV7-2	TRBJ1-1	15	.	TGTGCCAGCAGCCAAATGGGACTCATGAACACTGAAGCTTTCTTT	CASSQMGLMNTEAFF
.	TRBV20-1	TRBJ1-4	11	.	TGCAGTGCCCGACAGAATGAAAAACTGTTTTTT	CSARQNEKLFF
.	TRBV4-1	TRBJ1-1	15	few	TGCGCCAGCAGCCAAGGAACAGGGATGAACACTGAAGCTTTCTTT	CASSQGTGMNTEAFF
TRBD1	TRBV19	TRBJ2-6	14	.	TGTGCCACATCGACAGGGGCTGGGGCCAACGTCCTGACTTTC	CATSTGAGANVLTF
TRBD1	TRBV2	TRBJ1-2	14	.	TGTGCCAGCAGACCCTCCACAGGGGGCGTGGGCTACACCTTC	CASRPSTGGVGYTF
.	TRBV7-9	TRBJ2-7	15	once	TGTTCCAGCAGCTTACAAAGCGTAAGCTCCTACGAGCGGTACTTC	CSSSLQSVSSYERYF
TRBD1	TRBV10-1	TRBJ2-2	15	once	TGCGCCAGCAGTGAAGGGGGCCCGAACACCGGGGAGCTGTTTTTT	CASSEGGPNTGELFF
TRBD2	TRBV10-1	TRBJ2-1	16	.	TGCGCCAGCAGTGAGTTACTAGCGGGAGTCGGCAGTGAGCAGTTCTTC	CASSELLAGVGSEQFF
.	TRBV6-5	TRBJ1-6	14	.	TGTGCCAGCAGTTATACAGCCGGTAATTCACCCCTCCACTTT	CASSYTAGNSPLHF
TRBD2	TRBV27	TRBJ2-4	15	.	TGTGCCAGCAGTTCCCTTGCTGGACTAGCAGACATTCAGTACTTC	CASSSLAGLADIQYF
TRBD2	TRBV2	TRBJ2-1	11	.	TGTGCCAGCACGGGACTAGCCGAGCAGTTCTTC	CASTGLAEQFF